This TCR beta chain emerged from a study of Graves' ophthalmopathy and Graves' hyperthyroidism. Points from the study as a whole: In separating ophthalmopathy from stable hyperthyroidism, a 13-signature model achieved 87.88% sensitivity and around 80% specificity.

Trimming took 6 bases from V and 5 from J, leaving 10 bases between them. Germline loops: CDR1 MNHEY, CDR2 SVGAGI. The CDR3 spans 13 residues. A remark on this clonotype: Antigen unknown.

RNA transcripts served as template for amplifying TCR beta CDR3 sequences. First-round RT-PCR relied on HTBI primers, and a second-round multiplex PCR came next. MiXCR was run by TCRdb on the multiplex PCR reads, yielding one entry per CDR3 protein. The table lists around 1.1 million distinct CDR3 sequences, 36% of them singletons. Sequencing used peripheral blood or thyroid tissue (not recorded which). This clonotype was sampled from an adult man with Graves' hyperthyroidism. The chain has TRBV6-5 and TRBJ1-4; D is unresolved. The CDR3 sequence: CASRWEGNEKLFF. The CDR3 bases are TGTGCCAGCAGATGGGAGGGAAATGAAAAACTGTTTTTT.